This passage covers 20 T cell receptor beta chains from one sample sequenced in a study of technical replicates of blood from a few donors. The assay was immunoSEQ multiplex PCR, and TCRdb's table has in-frame clones only and misses some. The repertoire holds 75,000 or so clones, 95% seen once, with roughly 0.25% in the top ten. The specimen was T cells isolated from PBMCs. The receptors were sampled from a human donor in good health.

This sequence joins TRBV2 and TRBJ2-5; D is undetermined. The CDR3 spans 13 residues. The germline gives CDR1 SNHLY, CDR2 FYNNEI. The ends were cut back, 6 bases at V and 5 bases at J, with 13 bases in the middle. In DNA form, the CDR3 reads TGTGCCAGCAGCGTGACTCCCGTGGAGACCCAGTACTTC. Translated, it gives CASSVTPVETQYF.

In its sample, this clone was seen once. V is TRBV11-2 and J is TRBJ2-2, with D tentatively TRBD1 (6 bases). This CDR3 has 15 amino acids. Germline V gene lookup returns CDR1 SGHAT and CDR2 FQNNGV. V lost 5 bases to trimming and J lost 1 base, with 11 bases between them. The CDR3 loop is CASSPQGLNTGELFF. The CDR3, as DNA: TGTGCCAGCAGCCCACAGGGCCTGAACACCGGGGAGCTGTTTTTT.

V and J are TRBV10-2 and TRBJ2-7; D may be TRBD2 (6 bases). This CDR3 is 12 amino acids long. Germline assignment: CDR1 WSHSY and CDR2 SAAADI. Trimming cost V 2 bases and J 6 bases, with 8 bases left between them. CDR3 protein: CASSEGGFEQYF. In DNA form, the CDR3 reads TGCGCCAGCAGTGAGGGAGGGTTCGAGCAGTACTTC.

The rearrangement uses TRBV28 and TRBJ2-1; 12 nucleotides agree with TRBD2. The germline gives CDR1 MDHEN, CDR2 SYDVKM. The CDR3 runs 15 residues. The trim removed 7 bases at V and 4 bases at J, leaving 5 bases unmatched. CDR3 bases: TGTGCCAGCACCCCGACTAGCGGGAGATACAATGAGCAGTTCTTC. It codes for CASTPTSGRYNEQFF.

The chain links TRBV27 to TRBJ1-2, with TRBD1 identical over 8 bases. The CDR3 is 16 amino acids. The trim removed 3 bases at V and 0 bases at J, leaving 6 bases unmatched. The germline V gene encodes CDR1 MNHEY and CDR2 SMNVEV (reference sequence). The CDR3 loop is CASSLHATGANYGYTF. As DNA, the CDR3 is TGTGCCAGCAGTTTGCACGCGACAGGGGCTAACTATGGCTACACCTTC.

The chain is built from TRBV19 and TRBJ1-5; 7 bases match TRBD1. Germline-derived CDR1 and CDR2 are LNHDA and SQIVND (reference sequence). This CDR3 spans 17 amino acids. The trim removed 5 bases at V and 10 bases at J, leaving 20 bases unmatched. The CDR3 nucleotides read TGTGCCAGTAGTGGCCCCTGGGACAGACAGGCTTTCGAACCCCAGCATTTT. Its translation is CASSGPWDRQAFEPQHF.

V gene TRBV7-9 combines with J gene TRBJ2-1; weak D call: TRBD2 (5 bases). V was trimmed by 3 bases and J by 2 bases, leaving 11 bases between them. The CDR3 totals 15 residues. CDR1 is SEHNR, CDR2 FQNEAQ, per germline (reference sequence). The CDR3: CASSFDRGPYNEQFF. The CDR3 nucleotides read TGTGCCAGCAGCTTTGATCGCGGGCCCTACAATGAGCAGTTCTTC.

This clone has only one observation. V and J are TRBV5-6 and TRBJ2-3; 7 nucleotides match TRBD2. Germline CDR1 reads SGHDT; CDR2 reads YYEEEE. This CDR3 spans 15 amino acids. The V and J ends lost 1 base and 2 bases, in that order; junction bases with no gene match: 4. The CDR3 region has the DNA TGTGCCAGCAGCTTGCCTAGCGGCATCACAGATACGCAGTATTTT. It encodes CASSLPSGITDTQYF. The full variable domain, rest sourced from reference TRBV5-6 and TRBJ2-3, is DAGVTQSPTHLIKTRGQQVTLRCSPKSGHDTVSWYQQALGQGPQFIFQYYEEEERQRGNFPDRFSGHQFPNYSSELNVNALLLGDSALYLCASSLPSGITDTQYFGPGTRLTVL.

The rearrangement links TRBV7-8 to TRBJ1-5; D call uncertain. The CDR3 is made up of 16 amino acids. CDR1 and CDR2 from the germline V gene are SGHVS and FQNEAQ. The V end lost 1 base, the J end lost 9 bases, and 19 bases lay between the germline ends. The CDR3 is CASSLDTSTLVGPQHF. The CDR3 region has the DNA TGTGCCAGCAGCTTAGATACTAGCACTTTGGTCGGGCCCCAGCATTTT.

The chain has TRBV7-9 and TRBJ1-6; the match to TRBD1 covers 10 bases. The germline CDR1 and CDR2 sequences are SEHNR and FQNEAQ (reference sequence). There are 14 residues in the CDR3. After removal of 5 bases from V and 14 bases from J, the junction contained 9 bases not matched to a gene. In DNA form, the CDR3 reads TGTGCCAGCAGCCCTCGGACAGGGGGTTGGTCCCTCCACTTT. The encoded protein is CASSPRTGGWSLHF.

The chain uses TRBV27 and TRBJ2-2, with a weak D call TRBD1 (5 bases). Germline CDR1 and CDR2: MNHEY and SMNVEV (reference sequence). Trimming removed 3 bases at V and 5 bases at J, with 7 bases between. CDR3 length: 13 residues. The CDR3 loop is CASSFRDTGELFF. In nucleotides, the CDR3 is TGTGCCAGCAGTTTCAGGGATACCGGGGAGCTGTTTTTT.

This clone was seen once. This sequence joins TRBV6-1 and TRBJ2-7; tentative D call: TRBD1 (5 bases). Germline V gene lookup returns CDR1 MNHNS and CDR2 SASEGT. The CDR3 is 14 residues long. V was trimmed by 7 bases and J by 6 bases, leaving 19 bases between them. The CDR3: CASTYRRVSGEQYF. CDR3 in DNA: TGTGCCAGCACGTATCGCAGGGTATCTGGCGAGCAGTACTTC.

V gene TRBV11-3 combines with J gene TRBJ1-6; maybe TRBD1 (6 bases). In germline, CDR1 is SGHNT, CDR2 YENEEA. Trimming took 5 bases from V and 7 from J, leaving 9 bases between them. The CDR3 sequence is 13 residues long. The CDR3 DNA is TGTGCCAGCAGCCTTCAGGGGAATTCACCCCTCCACTTT. This codes for CASSLQGNSPLHF.

V is TRBV28 and J is TRBJ1-1, with D unresolved. CDR1 and CDR2 (germline): MDHEN, SYDVKM. The CDR3 consists of 14 residues. V dropped 6 bases and J dropped 6 bases, with 17 bases sitting between them. Written as DNA, the CDR3 is TGTGCCAGCAGGCCGCCCGGTCGGGGATCTGAAGCTTTCTTT. This gives the protein CASRPPGRGSEAFF.

This clone was seen just once. The chain recombines TRBV11-3 with TRBJ2-2; 12 nucleotides align to TRBD2. This CDR3 is built from 18 residues. The V segment lost 0 bases and the J segment 1 base; nucleotides outside the gene matches: 3. CDR1 and CDR2 from the germline V gene are SGHNT and YENEEA. The CDR3 spells CASSLETSGSRNTGELFF. Here the CDR3 DNA reads TGTGCCAGCAGCTTAGAGACTAGCGGGAGTCGGAACACCGGGGAGCTGTTTTTT.

The gene calls are TRBV15 and TRBJ1-2; TRBD1 matches at 7 bases. V trimming: 2 bases; J trimming: 0 bases; junction bases outside the gene matches: 9. Looked up from germline, CDR1 is LNHNV and CDR2 is YYDKDF (reference sequence). The CDR3 extends over 17 amino acids. The CDR3 region is CATSRWDSKEANYGYTF. CDR3 bases: TGTGCCACCAGCAGATGGGACAGCAAAGAAGCTAACTATGGCTACACCTTC.

The V gene is TRBV5-5, the J gene TRBJ2-7; TRBD1 might be the D (5 bases). Germline V CDR1 and CDR2: SGHKS, YYEKEE (reference sequence). The ends were cut back, 0 bases at V and 6 bases at J, with 22 bases in the middle. This CDR3 contains 17 residues. The CDR3 is CASSLAKEAGKPLEQYF. DNA for the CDR3: TGTGCCAGCAGCTTGGCCAAAGAGGCAGGGAAGCCTCTCGAGCAGTACTTC.

This clone was recorded only once. The rearrangement uses TRBV5-1 and TRBJ2-4; TRBD2 might be the D (6 bases). Per germline, CDR1 SGHRS and CDR2 YFSETQ. The CDR3 has 13 amino acids. Trimming took 3 bases from V and 8 from J, leaving 12 bases between them. The CDR3 protein is CASSSTSRDIQYF. The DNA of the CDR3 is TGCGCCAGCAGCTCCACTAGCAGGGACATTCAGTACTTC.

V gene TRBV2 combines with J gene TRBJ1-6, with TRBD1 matching 10 bases. The germline CDR1 and CDR2 sequences are SNHLY and FYNNEI. The CDR3 runs to 15 residues. Trimming removed 8 bases from V and 5 bases from J; junction bases left unmatched: 6. CDR3 sequence reads: CASEYDRGHNSPLHF. In nucleotides, the CDR3 is TGTGCCAGCGAATACGACAGGGGGCATAATTCACCCCTCCACTTT. Supplemented by reference TRBV2 and TRBJ1-6, the full variable domain reads EPEVTQTPSHQVTQMGQEVILRCVPISNHLYFYWYRQILGQKVEFLVSFYNNEISEKSEIFDDQFSVERPDGSNFTLKIRSTKLEDSAMYFCASEYDRGHNSPLHFGNGTRLTVT.

This chain connects TRBV5-1 to TRBJ2-2; 9 bases map to TRBD1. CDR3 length equals 19 residues. The junction had 14 bases not matched to a gene; V was cut back by 1 base and J by 4 bases. Per germline, CDR1 SGHRS and CDR2 YFSETQ. The CDR3: CASSLFRTGDPQSTGELFF. The CDR3 DNA reads as TGCGCCAGCAGCTTGTTTCGGACAGGGGACCCCCAGAGCACCGGGGAGCTGTTTTTT.